The TCR beta chain under discussion was sequenced for a study of STAT3 mutations in large granular lymphocyte leukemia. For the study at large: 40% of treated T-LGLL patients showed hematologic response to immunosuppression. General study results and limits: Some patients had persisting codominant clonotypes that could mask small clones. TCR clonotype switching after therapy occurred in about 35% of the 18 patients. In several patients, dominant TCR clone burden exceeded STAT3 mutant burden, suggesting STAT3 mutation arose secondarily. Every T-LGLL patient had at least one immunodominant TCRbeta clonotype.

Using immunoSEQ multiplex PCR, the repertoire was profiled, and TCRdb retains in-frame clones only, with some absent. The sample gives around 10,000 clones, 45% to 65% of which show up once; around 8.5% is in the top ten. About this clone itself: What it binds is not known.

This CDR3 has 13 residues. Germline V gene data show CDR1 as SQVTM and CDR2 as ANQGSEA. Deletions cut 7 bases from V and 2 bases from J, with 15 bases between. The chain is built from TRBV29-1 and TRBJ2-7, with D perhaps matching TRBD1 (6 bases). This receptor was taken from a boy aged 10-17 years with T-cell large granular lymphocyte leukemia. Some clones in this sample may be carry-over from other donors' samples. Material: peripheral blood mononuclear cells. DNA of the CDR3: TGCAGCGCCAACTCGGCAGGGGCCTACGAGCAGTACTTC. Its protein product is CSANSAGAYEQYF.